The 22 T cell receptor beta chains reported below all come from one sample, sequenced in a study of T cell responses to AZD1222 COVID-19 vaccine. Clones were read by immunoSEQ multiplex PCR, and TCRdb kept only the in-frame ones, dropping some. The sample gives 210,000 or so clones, approximately 94% of which show up once; around 1.5% is in the top ten. The starting material was peripheral blood, obtained 28 days after the second dose of the MenACWY control vaccine. The receptors were gathered from an adult who received the MenACWY meningococcal vaccine as a control.

This chain joins TRBV5-1 and TRBJ2-7; a weak D match, TRBD2 (5 bases). Looked up from germline, CDR1 is SGHRS and CDR2 is YFSETQ. The CDR3 is 15 amino acids. The ends were cut back, 3 bases at V and 0 bases at J, with 13 bases in the middle. Here the CDR3 reads CASSWRTGSSYEQYF. The DNA for the CDR3 is TGCGCCAGCAGCTGGCGGACGGGAAGCTCCTACGAGCAGTACTTC.

This clone occurred once. This chain links TRBV5-1 with TRBJ2-2; D gene unclear. CDR1 is SGHRS, CDR2 YFSETQ, per germline. Deletions cut 3 bases from V and 6 bases from J, with 12 bases between. CDR3 length: 14 residues. This CDR3 reads CASSSPSQSGELFF. The CDR3 DNA is TGCGCCAGCAGCTCTCCCTCGCAATCCGGGGAGCTGTTTTTT. Supplemented by reference TRBV5-1 and TRBJ2-2, the full variable domain reads KAGVTQTPRYLIKTRGQQVTLSCSPISGHRSVSWYQQTPGQGLQFLFEYFSETQRNKGNFPGRFSGRQFSNSRSEMNVSTLELGDSALYLCASSSPSQSGELFFGEGSRLTVL.

CDR3 nucleotides: TGTGCCAGCAGCCCTACGATGGGGATAGCGGGGGACGAGCAGTACTTC. Amino acid sequence: CASSPTMGIAGDEQYF. This chain links TRBV3-1 (or the pseudogene TRBV3-2) with TRBJ2-7; 9 bases map to TRBD2. The CDR3 runs 16 residues. V dropped 4 bases and J dropped 5; count of bases not matched to a gene: 12. Germline loops: CDR1 LGHDT, CDR2 YNNKEL (reference sequence).

The chain joins TRBV6-4 to TRBJ2-1; 7 nucleotides match TRBD2. Looked up from germline, CDR1 is MRHNA and CDR2 is SNTAGT. The V gene end was trimmed by 2 bases and the J gene end by 9 bases; junction bases not matched to a gene: 10. This CDR3 has 15 amino acids. The DNA of the CDR3 is TGTGCCAGCAGTGACACGACTAGCTTTAGGGGTGAGCAGTTCTTC. Protein sequence: CASSDTTSFRGEQFF.

This chain links TRBV24-1 with TRBJ2-3; D ambiguous. Trimming took 2 bases from V and 4 from J, leaving 6 bases between them. This CDR3 region has 13 residues. In germline, CDR1 is KGHDR, CDR2 SFDVKD. The CDR3 loop is CATSDSVADTQYF. The CDR3 bases are TGTGCCACCAGTGATTCCGTCGCAGATACGCAGTATTTT.

The rearrangement uses TRBV30 and TRBJ1-6; D is ambiguous. Germline CDR1 and CDR2: GTSNPN and SVGIG (reference sequence). This CDR3 comprises 14 residues. Trimming left V 3 bases short and J 0 bases short, with 6 bases between. The CDR3 sequence is CAWRSSSYNSPLHF. CDR3 bases: TGTGCCTGGAGAAGTAGCTCCTATAATTCACCCCTCCACTTT.

J is TRBJ1-1 and V is TRBV4-3; unclear D gene. Germline V CDR1 and CDR2: LGHNA, YSLEER. The CDR3 has 13 amino acids. Trimming took off 1 base at V and 1 base at J, with 4 bases between the two ends. The DNA for the CDR3 is TGCGCCAGCAGCCAAGCAGGGAACACTGAAGCTTTCTTT. Encoded protein: CASSQAGNTEAFF.

In nucleotides, the CDR3 is TGTGCCAGCAGTCGGGACTACGCGAACACCGGGGAGCTGTTTTTT. Protein sequence: CASSRDYANTGELFF. The chain has TRBV7-3 and TRBJ2-2, with TRBD2 identical over 7 bases. The CDR3 runs to 15 residues. The germline CDR1 and CDR2 sequences are SGHTA and FQGTGA. J was trimmed by 0 bases and V by 6 bases; bases with no gene match: 4.

The chain carries TRBV5-1 and TRBJ2-7, with D hard to call. Germline CDR1 SGHRS, CDR2 YFSETQ. Trimming left V 0 bases short and J 3 bases short, with 10 bases between. CDR3 size: 14 residues. CDR3: CASSLGQDLYEQYF. The CDR3 DNA follows: TGCGCCAGCAGCTTGGGCCAGGACCTCTACGAGCAGTACTTC.

The CDR3 sequence is CASSPRVNTEAFF. The DNA for the CDR3 is TGTGCCAGCAGTCCCAGGGTGAACACTGAAGCTTTCTTT. The chain has TRBV28 and TRBJ1-1, with D maybe TRBD1 (5 bases). This CDR3 comprises 13 residues. The V and J ends lost 5 bases and 0 bases respectively, with 7 bases between them. Germline V lookup: CDR1 MDHEN, CDR2 SYDVKM.

The rearrangement links TRBV19 to TRBJ2-2, with D possibly TRBD2 on 6 matching bases. V lost 10 bases, J lost 0 bases, and 9 bases lay in between. This CDR3 comprises 13 residues. CDR1 LNHDA and CDR2 SQIVND come from the germline V gene (reference sequence). DNA for the CDR3: TGTGCCACGGGGGAGCCGAACACCGGGGAGCTGTTTTTT. Its translation: CATGEPNTGELFF.

The chain employs TRBV19 and TRBJ1-5; 7 nucleotides agree with TRBD1. The CDR3 is made up of 14 amino acids. The V gene's germline CDR1 is LNHDA and CDR2 SQIVND (reference sequence). Unmatched junction bases numbered 2, after V lost 6 bases and J lost 0 bases. The CDR3 sequence is CASRSGGSNQPQHF. The CDR3 nucleotides are TGTGCCAGTAGGTCAGGGGGTAGCAATCAGCCCCAGCATTTT.

The chain links TRBV28 to TRBJ2-7, with D maybe TRBD2 (6 bases). The CDR3 is 14 residues long. Germline CDR1 and CDR2: MDHEN and SYDVKM. The V gene lost 5 bases and the J gene lost 0 bases, with 11 bases spanning the gap. This chain's CDR3 is CASSPGTFSYEQYF. The CDR3 DNA sequence: TGTGCCAGCAGTCCCGGGACTTTCTCCTACGAGCAGTACTTC.

This clone has only a few counts. The rearrangement joins TRBV30 to TRBJ2-1; D not certain. V lost 2 bases and J lost 5, with 13 bases in between. Germline CDR1 is GTSNPN and CDR2 is SVGIG (reference sequence). The CDR3 totals 14 residues. CDR3 loop: CAWSKSSTHNEQFF. CDR3 DNA: TGTGCCTGGAGTAAGAGCAGTACCCACAATGAGCAGTTCTTC.

The chain couples TRBV23-1 to TRBJ2-7; maybe TRBD2 (7 bases). TRBV23-1 is reported as an ORF; its role is uncertain. The V end lost 0 bases, the J end lost 0 bases, and 12 bases lay between the germline ends. CDR3 length: 16 amino acids. CDR3 sequence reads: CASSQSRRGASYEQYF. The CDR3 DNA reads TGCGCCAGCAGTCAATCCCGACGGGGGGCCTCCTACGAGCAGTACTTC.

This sequence joins TRBV7-9 and TRBJ1-2, with D hard to call. V was trimmed by 0 bases and J by 1 base, leaving 12 bases between them. Germline values: CDR1 SEHNR, CDR2 FQNEAQ (reference sequence). The CDR3 is 16 amino acids. The DNA of the CDR3 is TGTGCCAGCAGCTTAGCGCAAGACCTCCTTAACTATGGCTACACCTTC. Encoded protein: CASSLAQDLLNYGYTF.

V gene TRBV30 combines with J gene TRBJ2-7; TRBD2 might be the D (5 bases). The CDR3 sequence is 13 residues long. Germline CDR1 and CDR2: GTSNPN and SVGIG (reference sequence). V lost 7 bases, J lost 5 bases, and 18 bases lay in between. The CDR3 DNA is TGTGCCTTGAACGAGGGTTCCCTTGACGAGCAGTACTTC. It specifies CALNEGSLDEQYF.

This chain links TRBV28 with TRBJ2-7; TRBD2 agrees at 10 bases. Germline CDR1 reads MDHEN; CDR2 reads SYDVKM. Losses at the gene ends were 7 bases for V and 3 bases for J; bases not matched to a gene: 9. This CDR3 has 15 residues. The CDR3 nucleotides are TGTGCCAGCAATAAAGCGGGGGGGCAGTTCTACGAGCAGTACTTC. Protein sequence: CASNKAGGQFYEQYF.

CDR3 region: CASSPPVTGLFQPQHF. The CDR3 bases are TGTGCCAGCAGCCCCCCCGTGACAGGACTTTTTCAGCCCCAGCATTTT. This sequence joins TRBV28 and TRBJ1-5, with a weak D call TRBD1 (6 bases). Trimming took off 6 bases at V and 6 bases at J, with 21 bases between the two ends. The length of the CDR3 is 16 residues. In germline, CDR1 is MDHEN, CDR2 SYDVKM. The full variable domain, its missing parts supplied by reference TRBV28 and TRBJ1-5, is DVKVTQSSRYLVKRTGEKVFLECVQDMDHENMFWYRQDPGLGLRLIYFSYDVKMKEKGDIPEGYSVSREKKERFSLILESASTNQTSMYLCASSPPVTGLFQPQHFGDGTRLSIL.

This rearrangement joins TRBV5-1 to TRBJ2-3; 11 nucleotides line up with TRBD2. The junction had 6 bases not matched to a gene; V was cut back by 0 bases and J by 6 bases. Looked up from germline, CDR1 is SGHRS and CDR2 is YFSETQ. The CDR3 covers 16 residues. The CDR3 DNA is TGCGCCAGCAGCTTGGTAGCGGGGGGGCAATTGGATACGCAGTATTTT. Protein: CASSLVAGGQLDTQYF. Supplemented by reference TRBV5-1 and TRBJ2-3, the full variable domain reads KAGVTQTPRYLIKTRGQQVTLSCSPISGHRSVSWYQQTPGQGLQFLFEYFSETQRNKGNFPGRFSGRQFSNSRSEMNVSTLELGDSALYLCASSLVAGGQLDTQYFGPGTRLTVL.

Notes on this clone: This may come from a read error, since a much larger clone is one base off. The gene calls are TRBV11-2 and TRBJ1-6; no clear D gene. Trimming removed 3 bases from V and 5 bases from J, with 2 bases in between. The CDR3 totals 12 residues. Germline V CDR1 and CDR2: SGHAT, FQNNGV. In DNA, the CDR3 is TGTGCCAGCAGCTTTAATAATTCACCCCTCCACTTT. It specifies CASSFNNSPLHF.

This chain uses TRBV19 with TRBJ1-4; D unclear. The CDR3 loop spans 13 amino acids. Germline V lookup: CDR1 LNHDA, CDR2 SQIVND (reference sequence). V lost 5 bases to trimming and J lost 0 bases, with 4 bases between them. The CDR3 coding sequence is TGTGCCAGTAGTGGAACAACTAATGAAAAACTGTTTTTT. It is translated as CASSGTTNEKLFF.